The T cell receptor (beta chain) described here comes from a study of T cell repertoires in cytomegalovirus infection. The overall study: Through public TCR beta signatures, both CMV infection and matching HLA type were indicated.

TCRdb processed the reads anew with MiXCR; each CDR3 protein has one entry. The sample lists 500,000 or so distinct CDR3 sequences, about 15% occurring once. Germline CDR1 is LGHNT and CDR2 is FRNRAP. V was pared by 7 bases and J by 5 bases, with 8 bases between. CDR3 length: 11 residues. This clonotype was counted ten times or more. The specimen sequenced was CD8+ T cells from PBMCs. The origin of this receptor is a human donor in good health (CMV status not recorded). Some clones in this sample may be carry-over from other donors' samples. The chain couples TRBV12-5 to TRBJ2-5; D is undetermined. Here the CDR3 reads CASAEMETQYF. CDR3 DNA: TGTGCTAGTGCCGAGATGGAGACCCAGTACTTC.